This T cell receptor (beta chain) comes out of a study of CD8+CD57+ T cells in acquired aplastic anemia. Overall study context: Across the sorted CD4+ and CD8+ cells, DNA amounts averaged 3.2 ug. Mean read depth for CD4+ cells from healthy donors was around 9.9 million. Study-wide results and limits: Comparison of patients with controls identified about 30 shared CD8+ CDR3 sequences.

Using genomic DNA as the template, TCR beta VDJ and CDR3 profiling was carried out. TCRdb independently ran MiXCR on the reads; one entry per CDR3 protein. The data show 400,000 to 500,000 distinct CDR3 sequences, 60% to 80% seen once. This clonotype was seen many times. Its antigen remains unknown. The V gene lost 7 bases and the J gene lost 4 bases, with 22 bases spanning the gap. The CDR3 spans 16 residues. Germline CDR1 and CDR2: SQVTM and ANQGSEA. What was sequenced was sorted CD4+, CD8+, or CD8+CD57+ T cells (not recorded which) from PBMCs. This sequence joins TRBV29-1 and TRBJ2-2, with a weak D call TRBD2 (6 bases). This TCR came from a human donor in good health, serving as a control. CDR3 sequence reads: CSAGPRTGVATGELFF. CDR3 DNA sequence: TGCAGCGCGGGCCCGAGGACGGGGGTGGCCACCGGGGAGCTGTTTTTT.